This TCR beta chain was captured in a study of beta chain features in type 1 diabetes. Study in general: What patients shared with healthy donors was a similar profile of age, gender and cell yields.

This CDR3 has 15 residues. With 4 bases removed from V and 5 bases from J, the gap between germline ends came to 15 bases. Germline loops: CDR1 SGHTA, CDR2 FQGNSA. Only a few counts were recorded for this clone. The target antigen is unknown. Study-wide results and limits: In every one of the four CD4+ subsets, TCRB CDR3s were moderately but significantly shorter in Type 1 diabetes patients. Patients with type 1 diabetes showed fewer VDJ junction insertions and more deletions.

The study reverse transcribed the entire isolated RNA, so it sequenced expressed TCRB transcripts. Clones were read by immunoSEQ multiplex PCR, and TCRdb kept only the in-frame ones, dropping some. This sample has hundreds of thousands of clones, with 14% found just once. The authors took one heparinised blood draw, averaging roughly 100 mL, from each donor. The sample was naive CD4+ T cells from blood. The chain links TRBV7-2 to TRBJ2-4, with D tentatively TRBD1 (6 bases). This clonotype was obtained from a man aged 30 to 45 in good health. The CDR3 DNA reads TGTGCCAGCAGCTCCTATACAGGGCGGCAAAACATTCAGTACTTC. Its protein product is CASSSYTGRQNIQYF.